The next 11 T cell receptor beta chains were all read from a single sample in a study of T-cell memory formation after mild COVID-19. TCRdb re-called the 5' RACE reads through MiXCR, storing one row per CDR3 protein. The table has tens of thousands of distinct CDR3 sequences, approximately 15% seen once. Material for sequencing was PBMCs or a T cell subset sorted from them (not recorded which). Every receptor here comes from an adult woman who had mild COVID-19 (a few samples of this study predate the infection). Cell type and time point are not known.

The genes are TRBV7-2 and TRBJ2-7; D gene unclear. The CDR3 is made up of 14 amino acids. Germline V gives CDR1 SGHTA, CDR2 FQGNSA. Trimming removed 2 bases at V and 5 bases at J, with 13 bases between. The CDR3 loop is CASSLWLSANEQYF. Written as DNA, the CDR3 is TGTGCCAGCAGCTTATGGCTTTCCGCTAACGAGCAGTACTTC.

This chain connects TRBV30 to TRBJ1-3; D not certain. Looked up from germline, CDR1 is GTSNPN and CDR2 is SVGIG (reference sequence). V shed 0 bases and J shed 3 bases, with 9 bases lying between them. CDR3 size: 14 residues. The DNA for the CDR3 is TGTGCCTGGAGTGTACCGGGATATGGAAACACCATATATTTT. It yields the protein CAWSVPGYGNTIYF. Supplemented by reference TRBV30 and TRBJ1-3, the full variable domain reads SQTIHQWPATLVQPVGSPLSLECTVEGTSNPNLYWYRQAAGRGLQLLFYSVGIGQISSEVPQNLSASRPQDRQFILSSKKLLLSDSGFYLCAWSVPGYGNTIYFGEGSWLTVV.

This clonotype occurred a few times. The chain links TRBV29-1 to TRBJ2-1; TRBD1 aligns across 7 bases. The germline V gene encodes CDR1 SQVTM and CDR2 ANQGSEA. V lost 0 bases and J lost 1; bases outside the gene matches: 6. The CDR3 loop spans 16 amino acids. Written as DNA, the CDR3 is TGCAGCGTTGAAGATGGGGGACAGAGTTCCTACAATGAGCAGTTCTTC. Protein sequence: CSVEDGGQSSYNEQFF.

This clonotype was detected a few times. The V and J genes are TRBV15 and TRBJ2-7, with TRBD1 matching 7 bases. This CDR3 contains 14 residues. CDR1 is LNHNV and CDR2 is YYDKDF in the germline V gene (reference sequence). Trimming removed 3 bases from V and 0 bases from J; junction bases left unmatched: 2. CDR3 sequence (DNA): TGTGCCACCAGCAGGGACAGGAGCTCCTACGAGCAGTACTTC. Amino acids: CATSRDRSSYEQYF.

Notes on this clonotype: This is likely a read error, given that the CDR3 carries no conserved phenylalanine or tryptophan at its end. The V and J genes are TRBV7-3 and TRBJ2-1, with 9 bases matching TRBD1. Germline CDR1 is SGHTA and CDR2 is FQGTGA. The V and J ends lost 0 bases and 2 bases, in that order; junction bases with no gene match: 2. The CDR3 is made up of 16 amino acids. This CDR3 is CASSLTGTGTYNEQFL. In nucleotides, the CDR3 is TGTGCCAGCAGCTTAACTGGGACAGGGACCTACAATGAGCAGTTCCTC.

This clonotype was counted at least ten times. The gene calls are TRBV6-6 and TRBJ2-7; D is tentatively TRBD1 or TRBD2 (5 bases each). This CDR3 has 14 amino acids. With 6 bases removed from V and 2 bases from J, the gap between germline ends came to 14 bases. The germline V gene encodes CDR1 MNHNY and CDR2 SVGAGI (reference sequence). The CDR3 here is CASSGGRAAYEQYF. CDR3 in DNA: TGTGCCAGCAGCGGAGGCAGGGCGGCCTACGAGCAGTACTTC.

At least ten counts were recorded for this clonotype. The DNA of the CDR3 is TGCGCCAGCAGCTCTTCCTGGGAAGGGAGCAATGAAAAACTGTTTTTT. Its translation: CASSSSWEGSNEKLFF. V is TRBV5-1 and J is TRBJ1-4; D not resolved. Trimming cost V 3 bases and J 5 bases, with 17 bases left between them. There are 16 residues in the CDR3. Germline CDR1 reads SGHRS; CDR2 reads YFSETQ. Based on the CDR3 plus reference TRBV5-1 and TRBJ1-4, the full variable domain is KAGVTQTPRYLIKTRGQQVTLSCSPISGHRSVSWYQQTPGQGLQFLFEYFSETQRNKGNFPGRFSGRQFSNSRSEMNVSTLELGDSALYLCASSSSWEGSNEKLFFGSGTQLSVL.

The chain carries TRBV4-3 and TRBJ2-1, with D possibly being TRBD2 (5 bases). Trimming took 0 bases from V and 8 from J, leaving 11 bases between them. The CDR3 runs to 14 residues. Germline-derived CDR1 and CDR2 are LGHNA and YSLEER. CDR3: CASSQDWERDEQFF. The CDR3 nucleotides are TGCGCCAGCAGCCAAGATTGGGAGCGCGATGAGCAGTTCTTC.

V gene TRBV20-1 combines with J gene TRBJ2-5, with 7 nucleotides matching TRBD1. The CDR3 covers 12 residues. V dropped 5 bases and J dropped 3; count of bases not matched to a gene: 3. Per germline, CDR1 DFQATT and CDR2 SNEGSKA (reference sequence). CDR3 sequence: CSAPGTEETQYF. As DNA, the CDR3 is TGCAGTGCTCCCGGGACAGAAGAGACCCAGTACTTC.

This rearrangement joins TRBV2 to TRBJ1-2; D ambiguous. This CDR3 region has 16 residues. Germline V gene data show CDR1 as SNHLY and CDR2 as FYNNEI. The V end was cut by 3 bases, the J end by 8 bases, with 22 bases between. The CDR3 region is CASSDGQAYDYDGYTF. The DNA of the CDR3 is TGTGCCAGCAGTGACGGGCAGGCCTACGACTATGACGGCTACACCTTC.

This clonotype was seen more than once but under ten times. The rearrangement joins TRBV7-2 to TRBJ1-5, with a tentative D call TRBD1 (6 bases). Germline CDR1 reads SGHTA; CDR2 reads FQGNSA. Trimming cost V 2 bases and J 0 bases, with 14 bases left between them. The CDR3 consists of 17 residues. The CDR3 nucleotides read TGTGCCAGCAGCTTAATCGGCGGGGGCGATAGCAATCAGCCCCAGCATTTT. It codes for CASSLIGGGDSNQPQHF.